This entry describes one TCR beta chain. Its specificity is unknown. PCR used 60 Vbeta primers and 13 Jbeta primers. This table comes from immunoSEQ multiplex PCR, and its TCRdb copy is limited to in-frame clones, with some not included. The profile shows about 180,000 clones, 65% to 75% of them singletons. The data were obtained in a study of cytomegalovirus exposure and HLA in healthy donors. Study results and limitations: DRB1 had the most TCR associations and HLA-C the fewest, a later analysis found, with rates varying by HLA locus.

The V gene's germline CDR1 is SEHNR and CDR2 FQNEAQ (reference sequence). The CDR3 is 16 amino acids. The germline V and J ends were trimmed by 5 bases and 3 bases, with 19 bases remaining between them. This sequence was found in a human donor in good health. The rearrangement uses TRBV7-9 and TRBJ1-2; D is undetermined. Sequencing input: PBMCs. Here the CDR3 DNA reads TGTGCCAGCAGCCCCTCCCCGCGACACAGATACTATGGCTACACCTTC. This gives the protein CASSPSPRHRYYGYTF.